Each of the 13 T cell receptor beta chains below was sequenced from the same sample in a study of blood T cell repertoires in COVID-19. TCRdb's table, derived via immunoSEQ multiplex PCR, lists solely in-frame clones and lacks some. The sample has 100,000 to 150,000 clones; roughly 90% are singletons. The sequencing input was peripheral blood. These receptors were collected from a man between 65 and 79 years old with active COVID-19.

This chain uses TRBV12-3 or TRBV12-4 with TRBJ2-7, with D perhaps TRBD1 (6 bases). V was cut by 4 bases and J by 4 bases, with 8 bases left in between. The CDR3 has 12 residues. CDR3 in DNA: TGTGCCAGCAGTTCCACAGGGTACGAGCAGTACTTC. It yields the protein CASSSTGYEQYF.

The V and J genes are TRBV5-1 and TRBJ1-1; the D is unclear. Germline CDR1 reads SGHRS; CDR2 reads YFSETQ. CDR3 length: 13 amino acids. V was shortened by 5 bases and J by 1 base, with 9 bases between the two germline ends. The CDR3 DNA follows: TGCGCCAGCAGTCACCAGGAGAACACTGAAGCTTTCTTT. Translating gives CASSHQENTEAFF. Full variable domain (remainder filled in from reference TRBV5-1 and TRBJ1-1): KAGVTQTPRYLIKTRGQQVTLSCSPISGHRSVSWYQQTPGQGLQFLFEYFSETQRNKGNFPGRFSGRQFSNSRSEMNVSTLELGDSALYLCASSHQENTEAFFGQGTRLTVV.

This clone was recorded once. The chain combines TRBV2 with TRBJ1-1, with 9 positions matching TRBD1. CDR1 and CDR2 (germline): SNHLY, FYNNEI. This CDR3 contains 16 residues. Germline trimming cut 1 base from V and 4 bases from J; bases unmatched to any gene: 7. The CDR3 DNA follows: TGTGCCAGCAGTGAAGAACAGGGGGCGCTGGGCACTGAAGCTTTCTTT. The encoded protein is CASSEEQGALGTEAFF.

As for this clone: The same CDR3 is also encoded by other DNA sequences in this sample. The chain is built from TRBV18 and TRBJ1-5; D not certain. Trimming left V 2 bases short and J 0 bases short, with 8 bases between. The germline V gene encodes CDR1 KGHSH and CDR2 LQKENI. The CDR3 consists of 15 residues. Here the CDR3 DNA reads TGTGCCAGCTCACCAGGTACAGCTAGCAATCAGCCCCAGCATTTT. It translates to CASSPGTASNQPQHF.

J is TRBJ2-7 and V is TRBV6-5; D is unclear. Trimming cost V 6 bases and J 2 bases, with 11 bases left between them. Germline V gene data show CDR1 as MNHEY and CDR2 as SVGAGI. The CDR3 runs 13 residues. CDR3 sequence: CASSQGTTYEQYF. In DNA, the CDR3 is TGTGCCAGCAGCCAAGGAACTACCTACGAGCAGTACTTC.

J is TRBJ2-2 and V is TRBV12-5; 10 bases agree with TRBD1. Germline V gene lookup returns CDR1 LGHNT and CDR2 FRNRAP. The V and J ends lost 5 bases and 7 bases, in that order; junction bases with no gene match: 4. The CDR3 covers 14 residues. The CDR3 protein is CASGTDRGHGELFF. CDR3 bases: TGTGCTAGTGGTACCGACAGGGGGCACGGGGAGCTGTTTTTT.

This chain connects TRBV9 to TRBJ2-7, with TRBD2 matching 7 bases. This CDR3 region has 14 residues. Unmatched junction bases numbered 7, after V lost 4 bases and J lost 3 bases. Germline V gene sequence: CDR1 SGDLS, CDR2 YYNGEE. The CDR3 is CASSPNLAVYEQYF. Here the CDR3 DNA reads TGTGCCAGCAGCCCAAACCTAGCGGTCTACGAGCAGTACTTC.

The chain combines TRBV18 with TRBJ2-7; 14 bases are a match to TRBD2. The germline gives CDR1 KGHSH, CDR2 LQKENI. J gave up 5 bases and V 0 bases, and 3 bases lay outside the gene matches. The CDR3 is 16 residues long. The CDR3 here is CASSPPGLAGANEQYF. CDR3 DNA: TGTGCCAGCTCACCACCGGGACTAGCGGGAGCCAACGAGCAGTACTTC. Combining the CDR3 with reference TRBV18 and TRBJ2-7 gives the whole variable domain NAGVMQNPRHLVRRRGQEARLRCSPMKGHSHVYWYRQLPEEGLKFMVYLQKENIIDESGMPKERFSAEFPKEGPSILRIQQVVRGDSAAYFCASSPPGLAGANEQYFGPGTRLTVT.

V is TRBV5-4 and J is TRBJ2-5, with 11 bases identical to TRBD2. CDR3 length: 16 amino acids. CDR1 and CDR2 from the germline V gene are SGHNT and YYREEE (reference sequence). After removal of 1 base from V and 5 bases from J, the junction contained 7 bases not matched to a gene. CDR3 protein: CASSLRTSGRGETQYF. Here the CDR3 DNA reads TGTGCCAGCAGCTTGCGCACTAGCGGGAGAGGGGAGACCCAGTACTTC.

The chain recombines TRBV9 with TRBJ1-2; D is unresolved. The CDR3 sequence is 14 residues long. V lost 0 bases and J 4 bases, leaving 10 bases between the germline ends. CDR1 and CDR2 (germline): SGDLS, YYNGEE. The CDR3 loop reads CASSVATRGYGYTF. The CDR3 region has the DNA TGTGCCAGCAGCGTAGCTACACGAGGCTATGGCTACACCTTC.

This sequence joins TRBV19 and TRBJ1-1; D ambiguous. CDR3 length: 13 residues. Per the germline V gene, CDR1 is LNHDA and CDR2 is SQIVND (reference sequence). Trimming cost V 11 bases and J 0 bases, with 13 bases left between them. CDR3 DNA: TGTGCCTCGACAAATTATTTGAACACTGAAGCTTTCTTT. Translation gives CASTNYLNTEAFF.

The chain links TRBV5-1 to TRBJ2-3; 8 bases match TRBD1. The CDR3 has 15 amino acids. Trimming at V came to 7 bases and at J to 1 base, leaving 8 bases not matched to a gene. Germline V lookup: CDR1 SGHRS, CDR2 YFSETQ. The CDR3 DNA reads TGCGCCAGCGGAAAGACAGGGGAAGGCACAGATACGCAGTATTTT. As protein: CASGKTGEGTDTQYF.

This chain connects TRBV5-1 to TRBJ2-7, with 10 bases that match TRBD2. With V trimmed by 0 bases and J by 5 bases, 8 bases remained unmatched. The CDR3 has 16 amino acids. The germline CDR1 and CDR2 sequences are SGHRS and YFSETQ. The CDR3 reads CASSLAEAGGLDEQYF. The CDR3 DNA is TGCGCCAGCAGCTTGGCCGAAGCGGGAGGGCTTGACGAGCAGTACTTC. The full variable domain, in which reference TRBV5-1 and TRBJ2-7 provide the parts outside the CDR3, is KAGVTQTPRYLIKTRGQQVTLSCSPISGHRSVSWYQQTPGQGLQFLFEYFSETQRNKGNFPGRFSGRQFSNSRSEMNVSTLELGDSALYLCASSLAEAGGLDEQYFGPGTRLTVT.